The 5 T cell receptor beta chains listed next were all sequenced from one sample in a study of T cells in Graves' hyperthyroidism and ophthalmopathy. The TCR beta CDR3 regions underwent amplification using RNA transcripts as the source. First-round RT-PCR of the TCR CDR3 relied on the HTBI primer set. A single record per CDR3 protein comes from TCRdb applying MiXCR to the multiplex PCR reads. The data show 610,000 or so distinct CDR3 sequences, with 46% seen just once and roughly 8.2% held by the top ten. Input material: peripheral blood or thyroid tissue (not recorded which). These receptors all stem from a woman between 18 and 29 years old with Graves' hyperthyroidism.

This clonotype was seen many times. CDR3 nucleotide sequence: TGCAGCGTTGGAGGGGGAGTAAACACCGGGGAGCTGTTTTTT. Its translation: CSVGGGVNTGELFF. The chain recombines TRBV29-1 with TRBJ2-2; maybe TRBD1 (6 bases). The V end lost 4 bases, the J end lost 2 bases, and 11 bases lay between the germline ends. The CDR3 has 14 residues. The V gene's germline CDR1 is SQVTM and CDR2 ANQGSEA.

The rearrangement links TRBV19 to TRBJ2-3; D is uncertain. Germline lookup yields CDR1 LNHDA and CDR2 SQIVND (reference sequence). The CDR3 is made up of 17 amino acids. Between the trimmed V and J ends, which lost 5 bases and 2 bases, there was a span of 20 bases. The CDR3 loop reads CASSLWSRRTTTDTQYF. The CDR3 DNA is TGTGCCAGTAGTTTGTGGAGCAGAAGAACCACCACAGATACGCAGTATTTT.

This clonotype was counted at least ten times. The chain employs TRBV2 and TRBJ1-5, with D hard to call. This CDR3 is 12 amino acids long. Per the germline V gene, CDR1 is SNHLY and CDR2 is FYNNEI. Between the trimmed V and J ends, which lost 3 bases and 11 bases, there was a span of 11 bases. This CDR3 is CASSEDEQTQHF. The CDR3 DNA reads as TGTGCCAGCAGTGAGGACGAGCAGACCCAGCATTTT.

Written as DNA, the CDR3 is TGTGCCAGCATTCCGGGTAACATGAACACTGAAGCTTTCTTT. Its protein product is CASIPGNMNTEAFF. The V and J genes are TRBV5-8 and TRBJ1-1; D unclear. The V end lost 6 bases, the J end lost 0 bases, and 12 bases lay between the germline ends. In germline, CDR1 is SGHTS, CDR2 YDEGEE. This CDR3 contains 14 residues.

The chain links TRBV29-1 to TRBJ2-2; 7 nucleotides align to TRBD1. CDR3 length equals 13 residues. The germline gives CDR1 SQVTM, CDR2 ANQGSEA. The V segment lost 8 bases and the J segment 3 bases; nucleotides outside the gene matches: 6. The CDR3 nucleotides are TGCAGCAGCCCGGACAGGCACACCGGGGAGCTGTTTTTT. Its protein is CSSPDRHTGELFF.